What follows are 3 T cell receptor beta chains derived from one specimen sequenced in a study of shared clonotypes between healthy human individuals (TCRdb year 2020). The protocol used for the library was the immunoSEQ multiplex PCR assay. The table comes from immuneACCESS by way of TCRdb, which keeps in-frame sequences with V and J called. Part of the clones is missing from these tables; in studies checked, under half for an unresolved V gene and the rest for unknown reasons. Here the sample has fewer than 850,000 clones; 90% occur a single time. 34% of the sample rests with the top ten. The sequenced sample consisted of memory CD8+ T cells from PBMCs. The label giving this sample's cell subset or site can be read as: CD45RO+ cells pooled with CCR7-negative TemRA cells. The origin of the receptors is a man aged 18 to 30 in good health. Some clones in this sample may be carry-over from other donors' samples.

The chain carries TRBV7-9 and TRBJ2-1; D not certain. Germline loops: CDR1 SEHNR, CDR2 FQNEAQ (reference sequence). This CDR3 is built from 15 residues. Trimming took 3 bases from V and 7 from J, leaving 16 bases between them. The CDR3 coding sequence is TGTGCCAGCAGCTTCCTCCCCTTTCTCATAAATGAGCAGTTCTTC. Its translation is CASSFLPFLINEQFF.

About this clone: This sample also contains other DNA sequences that code for the same CDR3. J is TRBJ2-1 and V is TRBV9, with D unclear. V was cut by 3 bases and J by 8 bases, with 6 bases left in between. From germline, CDR1 is SGDLS and CDR2 YYNGEE. CDR3 size: 11 residues. The CDR3 loop is CASSGSYEQFF. DNA of the CDR3: TGTGCCAGCAGCGGATCCTATGAGCAGTTCTTC.

The rearrangement uses TRBV19 and TRBJ1-2; D ambiguous. Germline CDR1 and CDR2: LNHDA and SQIVND (reference sequence). The CDR3 contains 13 residues. V was pared by 3 bases and J by 12 bases, with 17 bases between. The CDR3 spells CASSIALSRPHTF. The DNA for the CDR3 is TGTGCCAGTAGTATTGCGTTGTCAAGGCCCCACACCTTC.